Included here is one T cell receptor beta chain sequence, with context. Its specificity is unknown. CDR1 and CDR2 (germline): MDHEN, SYDVKM. V lost 4 bases to trimming and J lost 0 bases; unmatched junction nucleotides: 5. The CDR3 is 15 residues long. At survey resolution, roughly 400 ng of DNA per sample was split into two 200 ng replicates. The repertoire was sequenced with immunoSEQ multiplex PCR; TCRdb's copy has only in-frame clones and lacks some. The sample lists more than 3,500 clones, roughly 80% seen once, with about 20% in the top ten. This sample is part of a study of hypomethylating agent response in myelodysplastic syndrome. The study, taken as a whole, reports: Richness, rarefaction diversity and clonality did not change significantly after hypomethylating treatment.

The rearrangement joins TRBV28 to TRBJ2-7; 8 bases are shared with TRBD2. Sequenced here: bone marrow, sampled before or after starting hypomethylating agent treatment for myelodysplastic syndrome (not recorded which). The sequence came from a human donor with myelodysplastic syndrome. The CDR3 reads CASSSPGGDSYEQYF. CDR3 nucleotides: TGTGCCAGCAGTTCCCCCGGGGGGGACTCCTACGAGCAGTACTTC. The full variable domain, in which reference TRBV28 and TRBJ2-7 provide the parts outside the CDR3, is DVKVTQSSRYLVKRTGEKVFLECVQDMDHENMFWYRQDPGLGLRLIYFSYDVKMKEKGDIPEGYSVSREKKERFSLILESASTNQTSMYLCASSSPGGDSYEQYFGPGTRLTVT.